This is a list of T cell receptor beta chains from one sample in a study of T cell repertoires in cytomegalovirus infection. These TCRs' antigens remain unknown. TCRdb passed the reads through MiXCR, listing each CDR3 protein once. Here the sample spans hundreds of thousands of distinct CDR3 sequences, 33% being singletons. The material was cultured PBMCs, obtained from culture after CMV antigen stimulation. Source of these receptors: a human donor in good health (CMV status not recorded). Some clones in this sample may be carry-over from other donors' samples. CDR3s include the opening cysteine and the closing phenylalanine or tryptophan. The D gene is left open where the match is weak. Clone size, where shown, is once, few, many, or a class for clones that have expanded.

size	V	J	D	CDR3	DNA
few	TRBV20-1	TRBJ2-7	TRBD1	CSASRGREQYF	TGCAGTGCAAGCAGGGGGCGCGAGCAGTACTTC
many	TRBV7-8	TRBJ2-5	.	CASSLALAETQYF	TGTGCCAGCAGCTTAGCTCTCGCCGAGACCCAGTACTTC
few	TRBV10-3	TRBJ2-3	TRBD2	CAISESGGSPEQYF	TGTGCCATCAGTGAGTCGGGAGGGTCGCCTGAGCAGTATTTT
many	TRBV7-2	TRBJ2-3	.	CASSYRGRSTDTQYF	TGTGCCAGCAGCTACCGGGGGAGGAGCACAGATACGCAGTATTTT
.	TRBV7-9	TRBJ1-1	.	CASSLDGGGREAFF	TGTGCCAGCAGCTTAGATGGCGGGGGACGGGAAGCTTTCTTT
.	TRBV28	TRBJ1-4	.	CASSLKGTGKLFF	TGTGCCAGCAGTTTAAAAGGGACGGGAAAACTGTTTTTT
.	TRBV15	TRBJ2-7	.	CATSRDQNSFYEQYF	TGTGCCACCAGCAGAGATCAGAATTCCTTCTACGAGCAGTACTTC
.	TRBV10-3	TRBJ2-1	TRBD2	CAITSGTSDYNEQFF	TGTGCCATCACCTCCGGGACTAGCGACTACAATGAGCAGTTCTTC
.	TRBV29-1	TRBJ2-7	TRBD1	CSVEVSGGSYEQYF	TGCAGCGTTGAAGTGTCAGGGGGCTCCTACGAGCAGTACTTC
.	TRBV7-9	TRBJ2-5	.	CASSLKAETQYF	TGTGCCAGCAGCTTAAAGGCTGAGACCCAGTACTTC
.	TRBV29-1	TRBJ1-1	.	CSVEDSQYEEAFF	TGCAGCGTTGAAGATTCCCAGTACGAAGAAGCTTTCTTT
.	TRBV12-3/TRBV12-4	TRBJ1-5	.	CASRYYRVLGNQPQHF	TGTGCCAGCAGATATTACAGGGTTTTGGGCAATCAGCCCCAGCATTTT
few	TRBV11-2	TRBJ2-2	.	CASSEPTGRRSTGELFF	TGTGCCAGCAGCGAACCTACAGGGCGGCGGAGCACCGGGGAGCTGTTTTTT
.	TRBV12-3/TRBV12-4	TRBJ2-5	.	CASSLVAPPQYF	TGTGCCAGCAGTTTAGTCGCGCCGCCCCAGTACTTC
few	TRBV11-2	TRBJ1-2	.	CASSTRYYGYTF	TGTGCCAGCAGCACCCGATACTATGGCTACACCTTC
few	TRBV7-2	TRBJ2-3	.	CASSLQGPTTDTQYF	TGTGCCAGCAGCCTCCAGGGCCCTACCACAGATACGCAGTATTTT
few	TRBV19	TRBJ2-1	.	CASMGGYYNEQFF	TGTGCCAGTATGGGCGGTTACTACAATGAGCAGTTCTTC
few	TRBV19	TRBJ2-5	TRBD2	CASPYGTSGNCRSCPETQYF	TGTGCCAGTCCTTACGGGACTAGCGGGAATTGTCGTTCGTGCCCAGAGACCCAGTACTTC
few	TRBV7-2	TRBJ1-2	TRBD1	CASSIGTGNLGYGYTF	TGTGCCAGCAGCATCGGGACAGGGAATTTAGGGTATGGCTACACCTTC
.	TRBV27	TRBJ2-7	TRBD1	CASSLTTGGYEQYF	TGTGCCAGCAGTTTAACGACAGGGGGCTACGAGCAGTACTTC
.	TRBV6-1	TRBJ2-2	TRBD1	CASRRTGPGELFF	TGTGCCAGCAGGCGGACAGGTCCCGGGGAGCTGTTTTTT
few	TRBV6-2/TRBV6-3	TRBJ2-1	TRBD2	CASSTLAGVVNEQFF	TGTGCCAGCAGTACGCTAGCGGGAGTCGTAAATGAGCAGTTCTTC
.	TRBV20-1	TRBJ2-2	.	CSATSTGYSGELFF	TGCAGTGCTACCTCCACAGGGTACTCCGGGGAGCTGTTTTTT
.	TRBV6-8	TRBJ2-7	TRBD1	CASRGGANRDRGYEQYF	TGTGCCAGCAGAGGGGGGGCTAACCGGGACAGGGGATACGAGCAGTACTTC
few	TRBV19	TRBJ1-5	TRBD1	CASSPKGANNQPQHF	TGTGCCAGTAGTCCCAAGGGGGCGAACAATCAGCCCCAGCATTTT
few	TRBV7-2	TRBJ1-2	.	CASSPKTSRGYTF	TGTGCCAGCAGCCCGAAGACGTCGCGTGGCTACACCTTC
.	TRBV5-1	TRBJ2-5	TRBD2	CASSLVRGGSDETQYF	TGCGCCAGCAGCTTGGTACGCGGGGGGTCCGACGAGACCCAGTACTTC
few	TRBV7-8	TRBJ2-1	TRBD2	CASSVLPGGIWNEQFF	TGTGCCAGCAGCGTCCTACCGGGAGGGATTTGGAATGAGCAGTTCTTC
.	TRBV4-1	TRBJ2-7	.	CASSQQDVSYEQYF	TGCGCCAGCAGCCAGCAGGACGTCTCCTACGAGCAGTACTTC
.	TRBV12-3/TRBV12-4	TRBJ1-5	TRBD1	CASTPGQPNQPQHF	TGTGCCAGCACCCCGGGACAGCCAAATCAGCCCCAGCATTTT
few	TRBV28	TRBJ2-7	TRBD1	CASSPTRTGGTYEQYF	TGTGCCAGCAGTCCCACCAGAACAGGGGGCACCTACGAGCAGTACTTC
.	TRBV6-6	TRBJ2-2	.	CASSAPTGPTGELFF	TGTGCCAGCAGTGCGCCAACAGGGCCCACCGGGGAGCTGTTTTTT
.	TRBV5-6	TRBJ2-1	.	CASSLMAGVGYNEQFF	TGTGCCAGCAGCTTGATGGCAGGGGTGGGGTACAATGAGCAGTTCTTC
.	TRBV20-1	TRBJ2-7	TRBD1	CSASSGTGTFEQYF	TGCAGTGCTAGCTCCGGGACAGGGACTTTCGAGCAGTACTTC
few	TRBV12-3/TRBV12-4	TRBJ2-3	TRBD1	CASSTGERDTQYF	TGTGCCAGCAGCACAGGGGAACGAGATACGCAGTATTTT
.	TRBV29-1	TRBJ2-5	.	CSVALGKTQYF	TGCAGCGTCGCCCTTGGGAAGACCCAGTACTTC
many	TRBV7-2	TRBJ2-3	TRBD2	CASSLVFTSGTPADTQYF	TGTGCCAGCAGCTTAGTTTTTACTAGCGGGACCCCGGCAGATACGCAGTATTTT
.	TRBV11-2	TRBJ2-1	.	CASSLDQWGLRDNEQFF	TGTGCCAGCAGCTTAGATCAGTGGGGGCTTCGGGACAATGAGCAGTTCTTC
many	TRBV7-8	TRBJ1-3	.	CASSLVAGAGNTIYF	TGTGCCAGCAGCTTAGTAGCCGGGGCTGGAAACACCATATATTTT
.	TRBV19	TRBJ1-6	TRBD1	CASSTPGQGASPLHF	TGTGCCAGTAGTACTCCGGGACAGGGGGCTTCACCCCTCCACTTT
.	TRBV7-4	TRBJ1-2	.	CASSPRASYYGYTF	TGTGCCAGCAGCCCTAGGGCCAGCTACTATGGCTACACCTTC
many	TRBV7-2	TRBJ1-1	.	CASSLARRTEAFF	TGTGCCAGCAGCTTAGCTCGTCGCACTGAAGCTTTCTTT
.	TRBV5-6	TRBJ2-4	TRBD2	CASSFLRGGNIQYF	TGTGCCAGCAGCTTTCTCCGGGGGGGAAACATTCAGTACTTC
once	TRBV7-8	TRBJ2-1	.	CASSSLGESSYNEQFF	TGTGCCAGCAGCTCACTCGGGGAAAGCTCCTACAATGAGCAGTTCTTC
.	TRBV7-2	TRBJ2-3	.	CASSLEVLSDTQYF	TGTGCCAGCAGCTTAGAAGTACTATCAGATACGCAGTATTTT
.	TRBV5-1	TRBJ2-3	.	CASSNGGSSTDTQYF	TGCGCCAGCAGTAACGGGGGAAGTAGCACAGATACGCAGTATTTT
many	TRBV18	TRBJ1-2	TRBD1	CASSPGQGANYGYTF	TGTGCCAGCTCACCGGGACAGGGGGCGAACTATGGCTACACCTTC
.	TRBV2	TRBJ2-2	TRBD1	CASSFPGQGAGGELFF	TGTGCCAGCAGTTTTCCGGGACAGGGGGCAGGCGGGGAGCTGTTTTTT
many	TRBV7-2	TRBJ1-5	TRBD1	CASSLGQGNQPQHF	TGTGCCAGCAGCTTAGGACAGGGGAATCAGCCCCAGCATTTT